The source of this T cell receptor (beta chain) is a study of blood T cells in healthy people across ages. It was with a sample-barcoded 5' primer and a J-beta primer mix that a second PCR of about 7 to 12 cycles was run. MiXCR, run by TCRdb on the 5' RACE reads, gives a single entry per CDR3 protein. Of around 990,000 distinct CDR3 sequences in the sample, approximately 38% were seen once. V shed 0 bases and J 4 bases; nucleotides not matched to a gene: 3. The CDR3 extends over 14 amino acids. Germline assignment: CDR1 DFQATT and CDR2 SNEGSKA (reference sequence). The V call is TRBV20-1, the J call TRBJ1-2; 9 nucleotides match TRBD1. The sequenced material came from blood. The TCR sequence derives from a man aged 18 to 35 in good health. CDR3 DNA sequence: TGCAGTGCTAGAGATAGGGGACAGGGCTATGGCTACACCTTC. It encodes CSARDRGQGYGYTF.